This TCR beta chain was identified during a study of control samples from healthy donors and cancer patients. The CDR3 covers 15 residues. CDR1 and CDR2 (germline): MNHEY, SVGEGT. V gave up 5 bases and J gave up 6 bases, with 17 bases separating them. TCRdb keeps only in-frame clones here, not all; method: immunoSEQ multiplex PCR. The profile covers 95,000 to 120,000 clones, with approximately 84% appearing a single time and around 6.6% taken by the ten largest. The specimen was blood. The chain employs TRBV6-2 or TRBV6-3 and TRBJ2-1; D remains unclear. The sequence derives from a man aged 18 to 30 in good health. Here the CDR3 DNA reads TGTGCCAGCAGTCCCAATCGAGGCCGCCGCAATGAGCAGTTCTTC. It yields the protein CASSPNRGRRNEQFF.